The 30 T cell receptor beta chains below come from one sample, sequenced in a study of blood T cell repertoires in COVID-19. Clones were sequenced by immunoSEQ multiplex PCR, and TCRdb holds only the in-frame ones, with some missing. The profile shows about 180,000 clones, about 86% of them singletons. Sequencing input: peripheral blood. The receptor set was obtained from a man aged 50 or older with active or convalescent COVID-19.

The chain has TRBV6-5 and TRBJ2-3; D remains unclear. Germline assignment: CDR1 MNHEY and CDR2 SVGAGI. Deletions cut 5 bases from V and 5 bases from J, with 14 bases between. The CDR3 covers 14 residues. The CDR3 loop is CASSPGLIGDTQYF. The CDR3 DNA is TGTGCCAGCAGTCCGGGTCTAATTGGAGATACGCAGTATTTT.

This chain uses TRBV3-1 (or the pseudogene TRBV3-2) with TRBJ2-7, with 8 positions matching TRBD1. The germline V gene encodes CDR1 LGHDT and CDR2 YNNKEL (reference sequence). The V and J ends lost 3 bases and 4 bases, in that order; junction bases with no gene match: 2. The CDR3 runs to 13 residues. CDR3 DNA: TGTGCCAGCAGCCACACAGGGGGTTACGAGCAGTACTTC. Encoded protein: CASSHTGGYEQYF.

The chain carries TRBV9 and TRBJ1-2, with D uncertain. Germline CDR1 reads SGDLS; CDR2 reads YYNGEE. There are 13 residues in the CDR3. The V end was cut by 0 bases, the J end by 3 bases, with 6 bases between. This CDR3 is CASSVDNHYGYTF. CDR3 DNA: TGTGCCAGCAGCGTAGACAACCACTATGGCTACACCTTC.

This chain connects TRBV10-3 to TRBJ2-5, with TRBD2 matching over 15 bases. Trimming at V came to 5 bases and at J to 1 base, leaving 8 bases not matched to a gene. The CDR3 has 18 amino acids. Germline CDR1 reads ENHRY; CDR2 reads SYGVKD. For the CDR3, the DNA is TGTGCCATCAGTACCCCGGGACTAGCGGGGGGCCTCCAAGAGACCCAGTACTTC. Its protein is CAISTPGLAGGLQETQYF.

The CDR3 sequence is CASSLGSGFDYGYTF. Here the CDR3 DNA reads TGTGCCAGCAGCTTGGGTTCGGGATTTGACTATGGCTACACCTTC. The V and J genes are TRBV5-8 and TRBJ1-2; D remains ambiguous. CDR3 length equals 15 residues. The V end was cut by 0 bases, the J end by 3 bases, with 12 bases between. Germline CDR1 is SGHTS and CDR2 is YDEGEE.

J is TRBJ2-3 and V is TRBV27; TRBD2 is a possible D gene (5 bases). With 5 bases removed from V and 0 bases from J, the gap between germline ends came to 12 bases. This CDR3 is built from 15 residues. Per germline, CDR1 MNHEY and CDR2 SMNVEV (reference sequence). CDR3 sequence (DNA): TGTGCCAGCAGTCAGGAGGCCCCTAGCACAGATACGCAGTATTTT. Its protein is CASSQEAPSTDTQYF.

V gene TRBV21-1 combines with J gene TRBJ2-2; the table's D call of TRBD2 was not tested on the DNA. TRBV21-1 is designated a pseudogene. The CDR3 runs 16 residues. The CDR3 coding sequence is TGTGCCAGCAGCAAAAGGGTATCCGACGGGGGCGGGGAGCTGTTTTTT. Protein: CASSKRVSDGGGELFF.

About this clone: Other DNA sequences in the same sample also yield this CDR3. V is TRBV6-5 and J is TRBJ1-5; 9 bases agree with TRBD1. This CDR3 contains 14 residues. CDR1 is MNHEY, CDR2 SVGAGI, per germline. V was clipped by 4 bases and J by 7 bases; unmatched bases: 5. The chain's CDR3 is CASSSTGGGQPQHF. The CDR3 DNA is TGTGCCAGCAGTTCGACAGGGGGTGGACAGCCCCAGCATTTT.

The CDR3 sequence: CASSPDRGQETQYF. The DNA of the CDR3 is TGTGCCAGCAGCCCCGACAGGGGCCAAGAGACCCAGTACTTC. The chain employs TRBV3-1 (or the pseudogene TRBV3-2) and TRBJ2-5, with 8 positions matching TRBD1. This CDR3 is built from 14 residues. V lost 4 bases to trimming and J lost 1 base; unmatched junction nucleotides: 2. Looked up from germline, CDR1 is LGHDT and CDR2 is YNNKEL (reference sequence).

The V and J genes are TRBV3-1 (or the pseudogene TRBV3-2) and TRBJ2-7; no firm D call. Per germline, CDR1 LGHDT and CDR2 YNNKEL (reference sequence). This CDR3 is 12 amino acids long. The V end lost 3 bases, the J end lost 1 base, and 4 bases lay between the germline ends. The CDR3 here is CASSHHSYEQYF. The DNA of the CDR3 is TGTGCCAGCAGCCACCATTCCTACGAGCAGTACTTC.

The V and J genes are TRBV5-1 and TRBJ2-3, with 14 bases matching TRBD2. Germline CDR1 and CDR2: SGHRS and YFSETQ. The CDR3 consists of 16 residues. The V and J ends lost 4 bases and 3 bases, in that order; junction bases with no gene match: 4. CDR3 nucleotide sequence: TGCGCCAGCAGCGCCCGACTAGCGGGAGGGACAGATACGCAGTATTTT. Its protein is CASSARLAGGTDTQYF.

J is TRBJ2-1 and V is TRBV7-8; 12 positions agree with TRBD2. There are 19 residues in the CDR3. The germline V gene encodes CDR1 SGHVS and CDR2 FQNEAQ. The V and J ends lost 5 bases and 5 bases, in that order; junction bases with no gene match: 16. Here the CDR3 reads CASSAQTSGSLGFNNEQFF. The CDR3 DNA reads as TGTGCCAGCAGCGCACAGACTAGCGGGAGCTTGGGGTTCAACAATGAGCAGTTCTTC.

In this sample, this clone turned up once. The chain couples TRBV9 to TRBJ2-2, with D hard to call. Trimming shortened V by 0 bases and J by 3 bases, and 6 bases separated the two germline ends. The CDR3 is 14 amino acids. Germline lookup yields CDR1 SGDLS and CDR2 YYNGEE. DNA of the CDR3: TGTGCCAGCAGCGTAGCTCTCGACACCGGGGAGCTGTTTTTT. Its protein product is CASSVALDTGELFF. The full variable domain, its missing parts supplied by reference TRBV9 and TRBJ2-2, is DSGVTQTPKHLITATGQRVTLRCSPRSGDLSVYWYQQSLDQGLQFLIQYYNGEERAKGNILERFSAQQFPDLHSELNLSSLELGDSALYFCASSVALDTGELFFGEGSRLTVL.

The chain uses TRBV24-1 and TRBJ2-5; TRBD2 aligns across 8 bases. Trimming cost V 4 bases and J 5 bases; bases outside gene matches: 5. The CDR3 sequence is 14 residues long. Germline V lookup: CDR1 KGHDR, CDR2 SFDVKD. The CDR3: CATSDPGGAETQYF. Written as DNA, the CDR3 is TGTGCCACCAGTGACCCCGGGGGGGCGGAGACCCAGTACTTC.

The chain carries TRBV6-5 and TRBJ2-7, with 7 bases matching TRBD1. The CDR3 totals 12 residues. The V gene's germline CDR1 is MNHEY and CDR2 SVGAGI. The V gene end was trimmed by 10 bases and the J gene end by 4 bases; junction bases not matched to a gene: 7. This CDR3 is CATRDRTYEQYF. As DNA, the CDR3 is TGTGCCACCAGGGACAGAACATACGAGCAGTACTTC.

The V call is TRBV7-3, the J call TRBJ2-3, with D tentatively TRBD2 (6 bases). From germline, CDR1 is SGHTA and CDR2 FQGTGA. The CDR3 sequence is 16 residues long. The ends were cut back, 1 base at V and 2 bases at J, with 13 bases in the middle. CDR3 bases: TGTGCCAGCAGCTTAAAAGGCGGGGCCGACACAGATACGCAGTATTTT. Translation gives CASSLKGGADTDTQYF.

This chain links TRBV23-1 with TRBJ2-3, with TRBD2 matching 15 bases. TRBV23-1 is given ORF status, its function remaining uncertain. CDR3 size: 21 residues. V shed 0 bases, J shed 2 bases, and the junction held 12 bases outside the gene matches. CDR3 DNA: TGCGCCAGCAGTCAATCTAGGGCCCCGGGACTAGCGGGAGGTCACACAGATACGCAGTATTTT. Protein: CASSQSRAPGLAGGHTDTQYF.

The CDR3 spells CASSSPERREQYF. The DNA of the CDR3 is TGTGCCAGCAGTTCGCCGGAGCGTCGGGAGCAGTACTTC. This sequence joins TRBV27 and TRBJ2-7; D is unclear. The CDR3 consists of 13 residues. The V and J ends lost 4 bases and 7 bases respectively, with 14 bases between them. CDR1 and CDR2 from the germline V gene are MNHEY and SMNVEV (reference sequence).

The genes are TRBV13 and TRBJ2-5; no definite D call. Germline CDR1 is PRHDT and CDR2 is FYEKMQ (reference sequence). V lost 2 bases to trimming and J lost 4 bases, with 11 bases between them. This CDR3 has 14 residues. The CDR3 loop reads CASSLTNEIETQYF. The CDR3 DNA is TGTGCCAGCAGCTTAACGAATGAGATAGAGACCCAGTACTTC.

Here the CDR3 reads CASSADNLGNQPQHF. CDR3 sequence (DNA): TGTGCCAGCAGCGCAGATAACCTGGGCAATCAGCCCCAGCATTTT. The genes are TRBV4-2 and TRBJ1-5; the D is unclear. Germline V gives CDR1 LGHNA, CDR2 YNFKEQ. This CDR3 is built from 15 residues. V was clipped by 5 bases and J by 2 bases, with 13 bases between them.

This rearrangement joins TRBV6-1 to TRBJ1-2, with a tentative D call TRBD1 (5 bases). Trimming took 3 bases from V and 4 from J, leaving 9 bases between them. Looked up from germline, CDR1 is MNHNS and CDR2 is SASEGT. The CDR3 is made up of 13 amino acids. This chain's CDR3 is CASSEEGSYGYTF. Here the CDR3 DNA reads TGTGCCAGCAGTGAGGAGGGGTCCTATGGCTACACCTTC.

This chain uses TRBV11-3 with TRBJ2-5, with TRBD2 matching 11 bases. The V gene end was trimmed by 5 bases and the J gene end by 2 bases; junction bases not matched to a gene: 10. The CDR3 spans 17 residues. Germline CDR1 SGHNT, CDR2 YENEEA. DNA for the CDR3: TGTGCCAGCAGCCCATATTGGGGACTAGCGGATCAAGAGACCCAGTACTTC. Residues: CASSPYWGLADQETQYF.

V usage is TRBV29-1 and J usage is TRBJ2-5, with TRBD1 as a possible D gene (6 bases). The CDR3 loop spans 12 amino acids. V was cut by 7 bases and J by 5 bases, with 14 bases left in between. In germline, CDR1 is SQVTM, CDR2 ANQGSEA. The CDR3 here is CSAWTARETQYF. The CDR3 region has the DNA TGCAGCGCGTGGACAGCACGGGAGACCCAGTACTTC. Based on the CDR3 plus reference TRBV29-1 and TRBJ2-5, the full variable domain is SAVISQKPSRDICQRGTSLTIQCQVDSQVTMMFWYRQQPGQSLTLIATANQGSEATYESGFVIDKFPISRPNLTFSTLTVSNMSPEDSSIYLCSAWTARETQYFGPGTRLLVL.

The gene calls are TRBV21-1 and TRBJ1-2; the table names TRBD1, a call not compared with the DNA. TRBV21-1 is annotated as a pseudogene. The CDR3 has 13 residues. The CDR3: CASAGTGIWGYTF. For the CDR3, the DNA is TGTGCCAGCGCCGGGACAGGGATATGGGGCTACACCTTC.

The rearrangement links TRBV5-6 to TRBJ2-1; 11 bases agree with TRBD2. CDR1 is SGHDT, CDR2 YYEEEE, per germline. CDR3 size: 17 residues. Trimming removed 4 bases from V and 1 base from J; junction bases left unmatched: 7. CDR3 nucleotide sequence: TGTGCCAGCAGCGCAGGACTAGCGGGCGTATCCTACAATGAGCAGTTCTTC. Translated, it gives CASSAGLAGVSYNEQFF.

The V call is TRBV18, the J call TRBJ2-3; 12 positions agree with TRBD2. The germline V gene encodes CDR1 KGHSH and CDR2 LQKENI. V shed 3 bases, J shed 6 bases, and the junction held 13 bases outside the gene matches. The CDR3 extends over 18 amino acids. In DNA, the CDR3 is TGTGCCAGCTCACCGAAGTGGCTAGCGGGGGGGCTCTTCGATACGCAGTATTTT. Protein sequence: CASSPKWLAGGLFDTQYF.

This chain connects TRBV27 to TRBJ1-2, with D unclear. This CDR3 region has 15 residues. The V end lost 6 bases, the J end lost 8 bases, and 22 bases lay between the germline ends. CDR1 is MNHEY, CDR2 SMNVEV, per germline (reference sequence). The CDR3 loop is CASRAAGTRVDGYTF. CDR3 nucleotides: TGTGCCAGCAGGGCGGCGGGAACGAGGGTGGACGGCTACACCTTC.

The chain recombines TRBV5-1 with TRBJ2-3; 8 nucleotides line up with TRBD1. Looked up from germline, CDR1 is SGHRS and CDR2 is YFSETQ. V lost 4 bases, J lost 7 bases, and 5 bases stayed unmatched. The CDR3 spans 13 residues. The CDR3 sequence: CASSAGQGNTQYF. In DNA, the CDR3 is TGCGCCAGCAGCGCAGGACAGGGAAATACGCAGTATTTT.

The V call is TRBV24-1, the J call TRBJ1-2; D is possibly TRBD1 (5 bases). CDR1 KGHDR and CDR2 SFDVKD come from the germline V gene. V lost 5 bases and J lost 4, with 19 bases in between. CDR3 size: 16 residues. CDR3 DNA sequence: TGTGCCACCAGTGTAGGCCCCAGGGAGGGTAGCTATGGCTACACCTTC. Its protein is CATSVGPREGSYGYTF.

The J gene is TRBJ2-3, the V gene TRBV5-1, with 11 nucleotides matching TRBD2. J gave up 6 bases and V 4 bases, and 7 bases lay outside the gene matches. The CDR3 extends over 15 amino acids. The germline V gene encodes CDR1 SGHRS and CDR2 YFSETQ. The CDR3 region is CASSPGTSGPDTQYF. Written as DNA, the CDR3 is TGCGCCAGCAGCCCCGGGACTAGCGGACCTGATACGCAGTATTTT.